This TCR beta chain was identified in a study of radiation and T cells in renal cell carcinoma (dated by TCRdb to about 2020). About the study as a whole: The samples were obtained from a clinical trial, where primary renal cell carcinomas were treated with 15 Gy stereotactic body radiation therapy and then removed by nephrectomy 4 weeks afterward. TCR beta sequencing covered approximately 50 samples in total, comprising some 25 tumors and around 27 peripheral blood samples. Across all 50 or so samples, several million unique CDR3 nucleotide sequences encoding 2,658,974 unique CDR3 amino acid sequences were identified.

On the study overall, not on this receptor specifically: With a single-armed trial design, the study had no way to address how radiation dose or scheduling affects the TCR repertoire. Top tumor clonotypes rose in blood from baseline to 2 weeks post-radiation, then contracted by 4 weeks, suggesting transient expansion of tumor-resident clones. Changes in the blood repertoire were not tracked past 4 weeks after treatment. No pretreatment tumor biopsies were available, so the baseline intratumoral presence of clonotypes could not be determined.

CDR1 and CDR2, looked up from the germline V gene, are SGHTA and FQGNSA. For this chain, trimming is 1 base at the V end and 4 bases at the J end, and the number of junction bases without a gene match is 4. The CDR3 sequence holds 15 residues, the cysteine and phenylalanine included. The read is trimmed to its CDR3 DNA, 45 bases read in frame from base 1. The sample's time point, from its label and the paper: blood 2 weeks post-SBRT. The sample's treatment or condition label, decoded: 15 Gy SBRT to primary tumor, nephrectomy 4 weeks later. To follow tumor-enriched clonotypes, serial peripheral blood was collected from radiation-treated patients at baseline and at 2 weeks and 4 weeks after SBRT. Every patient's renal cell carcinoma showed clear cell pathology. The QIAamp DNA Blood Mini Kit (Qiagen) was used to prepare genomic DNA for TCR sequencing. Only samples passing all quality control checks were included in the analyses.

The immunoSEQ kit was used, according to the manufacturer's recommendations, to generate TCR beta libraries from genomic DNA. Library preparation used a first multiplex PCR with proprietary primers, then a second PCR adding unique barcodes, with bead cleanups after each round. A positive control reaction and a negative control reaction, both provided in the kit, were run with every batch of samples. The final libraries were assessed on an Agilent 4200 TapeStation D1000 ScreenTape, pooled by volume, and quantified by qPCR. Sequencing was performed on an Illumina NextSeq500 using a MidOutput 150-cycle cartridge, with 156 Read1 cycles, 15 Index1 cycles, and the kit custom primers. The pooled library was loaded at approximately 0.97 pM with approximately 18% PhiX control spiked in. The study's processing was this. Vendor-processed data were analyzed in R, with a clonotype defined as all T cells sharing the same CDR3 nucleotide sequence. In the clone abundance analyses, frequencies were normalized to the 10,000 most abundant clones in each sample. Before analysis, public T cell clones were removed, and these numbered fewer than six per sample on average. An abundance difference of at least 32-fold between compartments was the criterion for calling clonotypes tumor-enriched or baseline blood-enriched. A beta-binomial differential abundance model was used to identify clonotypes that were expanded or contracted between blood time points. Tumor-blood repertoire similarity was measured with the Baroni-Urbani and Buser coefficient, and group comparisons used two-tailed Wilcoxon tests in R. Held by TCRdb, this immuneACCESS table contains in-frame sequences only and omits some clones. Under half of the omission traces to an unresolved V gene where checked; the cause of the rest is unknown. V, J and clone size were drawn from that table, and D and trimming were deduced from the DNA. The sample table contains 20,000 to 30,000 clones; only one count was recorded for 81% of them. The ten largest clones take up approximately 32% of the sample.

Details on this clone: Its antigen has not been determined. The input lacks base qualities; no much larger clone sits a single base away.

The receptor was derived from a man in his 60s with renal cell carcinoma. The specimen comprised blood, sampled from a patient whose treatment included radiotherapy and nephrectomy. This chain joins TRBV7-2 to TRBJ1-3, with 7 bases aligning to TRBD1. The CDR3 loop reads CASSLETGFGNTIYF. The nucleotide sequence reads as follows: TGTGCCAGCAGCTTAGAGACAGGGTTCGGAAACACCATATATTTT.